The 15 T cell receptor beta chains listed next were all sequenced from one sample in a study of blood T cell repertoires in COVID-19. Repertoires were generated with immunoSEQ multiplex PCR, while TCRdb's copy carries only in-frame clones and drops some. The profile shows more than 100,000 clones, 80% of them singletons. Sequences were obtained from peripheral blood. The receptors derive from a man aged 60 to 75 with active or convalescent COVID-19.

The chain combines TRBV7-3 with TRBJ1-1; 8 nucleotides align to TRBD1. V shed 6 bases and J 3 bases; nucleotides not matched to a gene: 9. Germline lookup yields CDR1 SGHTA and CDR2 FQGTGA. The CDR3 contains 15 residues. The CDR3 loop is CASSPSQGGYTEAFF. The CDR3 nucleotides read TGTGCCAGCAGTCCGTCACAGGGGGGGTACACTGAAGCTTTCTTT.

This clone was observed a single time. The rearrangement uses TRBV10-3 and TRBJ1-5; D is unresolved. Trimming pared 4 bases from V and 1 base from J, leaving 8 bases between. The CDR3 sequence is 14 residues long. The germline V gene has CDR1 ENHRY and CDR2 SYGVKD. The CDR3 region is CAISGAESNQPQHF. CDR3 sequence (DNA): TGTGCCATCAGTGGGGCAGAGAGCAATCAGCCCCAGCATTTT.

CDR3 protein: CAWSGQGAGRPQHF. The CDR3 DNA reads as TGTGCCTGGAGTGGACAGGGGGCAGGGCGGCCCCAGCATTTT. The chain couples TRBV30 to TRBJ1-5; TRBD1 matches at 10 bases. The V gene end was trimmed by 1 base and the J gene end by 9 bases; junction bases not matched to a gene: 6. The CDR3 consists of 14 residues. Looked up from germline, CDR1 is GTSNPN and CDR2 is SVGIG (reference sequence). Using reference TRBV30 and TRBJ1-5 for the parts outside the CDR3, the full variable domain is SQTIHQWPATLVQPVGSPLSLECTVEGTSNPNLYWYRQAAGRGLQLLFYSVGIGQISSEVPQNLSASRPQDRQFILSSKKLLLSDSGFYLCAWSGQGAGRPQHFGDGTRLSIL.

J is TRBJ2-3 and V is TRBV5-1; TRBD2 agrees at 7 bases. Germline trimming cut 0 bases from V and 2 bases from J; bases unmatched to any gene: 9. This CDR3 spans 17 amino acids. Looked up from germline, CDR1 is SGHRS and CDR2 is YFSETQ. CDR3 DNA: TGCGCCAGCAGCTTGGTTCTAGCGGATAGTTTCACAGATACGCAGTATTTT. Translation: CASSLVLADSFTDTQYF. Full variable domain (remainder filled in from reference TRBV5-1 and TRBJ2-3): KAGVTQTPRYLIKTRGQQVTLSCSPISGHRSVSWYQQTPGQGLQFLFEYFSETQRNKGNFPGRFSGRQFSNSRSEMNVSTLELGDSALYLCASSLVLADSFTDTQYFGPGTRLTVL.

The chain links TRBV7-9 to TRBJ2-3; 8 bases match TRBD2. Germline lookup yields CDR1 SEHNR and CDR2 FQNEAQ (reference sequence). With 5 bases clipped from V and 5 bases from J, the junction kept 12 bases outside the gene matches. This CDR3 comprises 16 residues. In DNA form, the CDR3 reads TGTGCCAGCAGCCCCGTTCGAGCGGGAGCTGGAGATACGCAGTATTTT. Its protein is CASSPVRAGAGDTQYF. Full variable domain (remainder filled in from reference TRBV7-9 and TRBJ2-3): DTGVSQNPRHKITKRGQNVTFRCDPISEHNRLYWYRQTLGQGPEFLTYFQNEAQLEKSRLLSDRFSAERPKGSFSTLEIQRTEQGDSAMYLCASSPVRAGAGDTQYFGPGTRLTVL.

This clone was counted a few times. The genes are TRBV5-5 and TRBJ2-4; D remains ambiguous. Trimming left V 1 base short and J 8 bases short, with 13 bases between. The CDR3 length is 14 residues. Germline values: CDR1 SGHKS, CDR2 YYEKEE (reference sequence). CDR3 residues: CASSLSGRLDIQYF. Written as DNA, the CDR3 is TGTGCCAGCAGCTTGTCCGGCAGGTTGGACATTCAGTACTTC.

This chain links TRBV7-2 with TRBJ2-1, with 10 bases fitting TRBD2. V shed 5 bases and J 5 bases; nucleotides not matched to a gene: 9. The CDR3 is 16 residues long. CDR1 and CDR2 (germline): SGHTA, FQGNSA. Here the CDR3 reads CASSPRTSGANNEQFF. The CDR3 coding sequence is TGTGCCAGCAGCCCTCGCACTAGCGGGGCAAACAATGAGCAGTTCTTC.

The J gene is TRBJ1-5, the V gene TRBV27, with D maybe TRBD1 (5 bases). Trimming removed 3 bases from V and 7 bases from J, with 7 bases in between. The CDR3 sequence is 12 residues long. Germline V gives CDR1 MNHEY, CDR2 SMNVEV (reference sequence). CDR3 sequence (DNA): TGTGCCAGCAGTTTGCGGGGCCAGCCCCAGCATTTT. This gives the protein CASSLRGQPQHF.

The genes are TRBV7-6 and TRBJ2-1, with D tentatively TRBD2 (6 bases). V was shortened by 8 bases and J by 0 bases, with 17 bases between the two germline ends. The CDR3 is 16 residues long. Germline values: CDR1 SGHVS, CDR2 FNYEAQ. The CDR3 loop reads CASASIAANSYNEQFF. In nucleotides, the CDR3 is TGTGCCAGCGCCTCGATAGCGGCTAACTCCTACAATGAGCAGTTCTTC.

This rearrangement joins TRBV7-3 to TRBJ1-6, with D possibly matching TRBD1 (6 bases). V was cut by 5 bases and J by 9 bases, with 26 bases left in between. Germline V gives CDR1 SGHTA, CDR2 FQGTGA. This CDR3 has 18 residues. In DNA, the CDR3 is TGTGCCAGCAGCCTCCGGGGCAGCCGAGAGGGGGAAAGTTCACCCCTCCACTTT. Translating gives CASSLRGSREGESSPLHF. Filled out from reference TRBV7-3 and TRBJ1-6, the complete variable domain reads GAGVSQTPSNKVTEKGKYVELRCDPISGHTALYWYRQSLGQGPEFLIYFQGTGAADDSGLPNDRFFAVRPEGSVSTLKIQRTERGDSAVYLCASSLRGSREGESSPLHFGNGTRLTVT.

V usage is TRBV2 and J usage is TRBJ2-2; 8 positions match TRBD2. V lost 6 bases and J lost 2; bases outside the gene matches: 5. This CDR3 has 15 amino acids. Germline V lookup: CDR1 SNHLY, CDR2 FYNNEI. CDR3 DNA: TGTGCCAGCAGCGTTGTAGCGGGAAACACCGGGGAGCTGTTTTTT. This gives the protein CASSVVAGNTGELFF. The full variable domain, rest sourced from reference TRBV2 and TRBJ2-2, is EPEVTQTPSHQVTQMGQEVILRCVPISNHLYFYWYRQILGQKVEFLVSFYNNEISEKSEIFDDQFSVERPDGSNFTLKIRSTKLEDSAMYFCASSVVAGNTGELFFGEGSRLTVL.

This chain joins TRBV24-1 and TRBJ2-1; D might be TRBD1 (5 bases). The germline V gene encodes CDR1 KGHDR and CDR2 SFDVKD. The CDR3 sequence is 14 residues long. V lost 4 bases and J 6 bases, leaving 12 bases between the germline ends. CDR3 protein: CATSEWGHPNEQFF. For the CDR3, the DNA is TGTGCCACCAGTGAATGGGGCCACCCCAATGAGCAGTTCTTC.

The chain links TRBV2 to TRBJ2-7; 12 positions match TRBD1. The germline gives CDR1 SNHLY, CDR2 FYNNEI. V gave up 6 bases and J gave up 8 bases; unmatched junction bases: 11. This CDR3 contains 15 residues. CDR3 nucleotides: TGTGCCAGCAGGGTCGGGACAGGGGGCGCAAATAAGCAGTACTTC. It translates to CASRVGTGGANKQYF.

This sequence joins TRBV5-5 and TRBJ2-7, with D possibly TRBD1 on 5 matching bases. The V gene lost 2 bases and the J gene lost 2 bases, with 8 bases spanning the gap. The germline V gene encodes CDR1 SGHKS and CDR2 YYEKEE (reference sequence). There are 13 residues in the CDR3. The CDR3 is CASSFTQAYEQYF. The CDR3, as DNA: TGTGCCAGCAGCTTTACACAGGCCTACGAGCAGTACTTC.

The chain combines TRBV15 with TRBJ2-3, with a weak D call TRBD1 (5 bases). CDR3 length equals 14 residues. V was cut by 6 bases and J by 4 bases, with 14 bases left in between. CDR1 is LNHNV, CDR2 YYDKDF, per germline (reference sequence). The DNA of the CDR3 is TGTGCCACCAGTCCAGGGTACGAGGCAGATACGCAGTATTTT. It codes for CATSPGYEADTQYF.